This is a list of T cell receptor beta chains from one sample in a study of identifying expanded T cells in peripheral blood. The repertoire was sequenced with immunoSEQ multiplex PCR; TCRdb's copy has only in-frame clones and lacks some. In the table there are 81,000 or so clones, 84% of which are singletons. Source material: blood. These receptors were collected from a person between 18 and 69 years old in good health. Both conserved end residues are part of each CDR3. A D gene is named only where the DNA matches it firmly. Part of the rows lack a size; the others show once, few, many or a class for expanded clones.

>TRBV18|-|TRBD1|15|TRBJ1-1
CASSPLETGSTEAFF
TGTGCCAGCTCACCTCTGGAGACAGGGTCTACTGAAGCTTTCTTT
>TRBV6-6|-|TRBD1|16|TRBJ1-2
CASRAPTGAGNYGYTF
TGTGCCAGCAGGGCCCCGACAGGGGCGGGTAACTATGGCTACACCTTC
>TRBV29-1|-|-|14|TRBJ2-2
CSVGRAANTGELFF
TGCAGCGTTGGTAGAGCGGCGAACACCGGGGAGCTGTTTTTT
>TRBV28|-|TRBD1|14|TRBJ1-2
CASHRTGKGSGYTF
TGTGCCAGCCATAGGACAGGGAAAGGGTCTGGCTACACCTTC
>TRBV28|-|TRBD2|16|TRBJ2-5
CASSTPLAGGLETQYF
TGTGCCAGCAGCACCCCACTAGCGGGAGGTTTAGAGACCCAGTACTTC
>TRBV27|-|TRBD1|15|TRBJ2-1
CASTPHPQGAHEQFF
TGTGCCAGCACCCCGCATCCACAGGGGGCACATGAGCAGTTCTTC
>TRBV4-1|-|TRBD2|15|TRBJ2-1
CASSQDLASGIEQFF
TGCGCCAGCAGCCAAGATCTGGCTAGCGGTATTGAGCAGTTCTTC
>TRBV27|-|TRBD1|14|TRBJ2-5
CASRRQGEGETQYF
TGTGCCAGCAGGCGACAGGGAGAGGGAGAGACCCAGTACTTC
>TRBV6-1|-|-|15|TRBJ2-3
CASMGSQESGDTQYF
TGTGCCAGCATGGGTTCCCAGGAATCAGGAGATACGCAGTATTTT
>TRBV7-8|-|TRBD2|21|TRBJ2-1
CASSLVLGTSGDWETYNEQFF
TGTGCCAGCAGCTTAGTTTTGGGAACTAGCGGGGATTGGGAGACCTACAATGAGCAGTTCTTC
>TRBV27|-|TRBD2|17|TRBJ2-3
CASSSPLSAGAVDTQYF
TGTGCCAGCAGTTCGCCTCTCTCAGCGGGAGCTGTAGATACGCAGTATTTT
>TRBV19|-|TRBD2|14|TRBJ2-2
CASSSGSPSGELFF
TGTGCCAGTAGTAGCGGGAGTCCTTCTGGGGAGCTGTTTTTT
>TRBV6-1|-|TRBD1|13|TRBJ1-1
CASSEREAGGAFF
TGTGCCAGCAGTGAACGAGAAGCAGGGGGAGCTTTCTTT
>TRBV4-2|-|-|14|TRBJ2-5
CASSQEEGRETQYF
TGTGCCAGCAGCCAAGAAGAGGGGCGAGAGACCCAGTACTTC
>TRBV21-1|many|-|19|TRBJ2-1
CAGPDGTTRDTRSYNEQFF
TGTGCCGGCCCGGACGGAACCACCCGGGACACACGTTCCTACAATGAGCAGTTCTTC
>TRBV28|-|-|15|TRBJ2-2
CASSLLVGNTGELFF
TGTGCCAGCAGTTTATTAGTGGGCAACACCGGGGAGCTGTTTTTT
>TRBV7-8|-|-|14|TRBJ2-6
CASTSGTGANVLTF
TGTGCCAGCACATCAGGGACCGGGGCCAACGTCCTGACTTTC
>TRBV20-1|-|-|11|TRBJ2-7
CSARDRDEQYF
TGCAGTGCTAGAGACAGGGACGAGCAGTACTTC
>TRBV19|-|-|15|TRBJ2-2
CASTHADANTGELFF
TGTGCCAGTACACACGCGGACGCGAACACCGGGGAGCTGTTTTTT
>TRBV29-1|-|TRBD1|14|TRBJ1-1
CSVVFAGGGTEAFF
TGCAGCGTTGTCTTTGCAGGGGGGGGGACTGAAGCTTTCTTT
>TRBV28|-|TRBD1|16|TRBJ1-2
CASSPRAGTGSYGYTF
TGTGCCAGCAGTCCGAGGGCCGGGACAGGGAGCTATGGCTACACCTTC
>TRBV21-1|-|-|15|TRBJ2-7
CASSKRGTIQYEQYF
TGTGCCAGCAGCAAACGGGGGACTATCCAATACGAGCAGTACTTC
>TRBV5-6|-|TRBD1|15|TRBJ1-5
CASSSGQGTNQPQHF
TGTGCCAGCAGTTCGGGACAGGGCACGAATCAGCCCCAGCATTTT
>TRBV5-4|few|TRBD2|18|TRBJ2-7
CASSSTSGRAEHSYEQYF
TGTGCCAGCAGCTCGACTAGCGGGAGGGCCGAACACTCCTACGAGCAGTACTTC